This T cell receptor beta chain is drawn from a study of post-analysis software for immune sequencing data. Unique molecular identifiers were built into the TCR beta cDNA libraries. TCRdb reanalysed the PCR reads using MiXCR and keeps one entry per CDR3 protein. Among hundreds of thousands of distinct CDR3 sequences listed, around 64% were seen once. Regarding the study as a whole: There was significantly lower normalized Chao1 diversity in multiple sclerosis patients than in controls. Batch-mates among the samples co-clustered strongly by F measure. Compared with controls, patients had more of about 5 TRBV segments, including TRBV5-6, TRBV5-1 and TRBV20-1.

Notes on this clonotype: No antigen is known for it.

The CDR3 loop spans 14 amino acids. In germline, CDR1 is WSHSY, CDR2 SAAADI. V shed 8 bases, J shed 2 bases, and the junction held 3 bases outside the gene matches. The chain employs TRBV10-2 and TRBJ2-3; 11 bases map to TRBD2. Sequencing was carried out using blood. This clonotype was obtained from a girl aged 2 to 10 with multiple sclerosis. CDR3 nucleotides: TGCGCCAGCCGACTAGCGGGATTCACAGATACGCAGTATTTT. This codes for CASRLAGFTDTQYF.